This T cell receptor beta chain derives from a study of shared clonotypes between healthy human individuals. Whole-study context: CD4 naive and memory got three plates each, CD8 naive two, CD8 memory one.

Negatively enriched CD4+ T cells were divided by CD45RA into naive and memory. Germline V gene sequence: CDR1 MNHNS, CDR2 SASEGT. Between the trimmed V and J ends, which lost 7 bases and 3 bases, there was a span of 13 bases. The CDR3 length is 13 residues. Sequenced by immunoSEQ multiplex PCR; TCRdb stores in-frame clones only, minus some. Of over 2 million clones listed, around 95% are singletons. The material sequenced was naive CD4+ T cells sorted from blood. Documented subset: CD45RA+ positively selected. This chain connects TRBV6-1 to TRBJ2-7; D unclear. This TCR derives from a man aged 18 to 35 in good health. In DNA, the CDR3 is TGTGCCAGCATCCCTACAGAGAGCTACGAGCAGTACTTC. It specifies CASIPTESYEQYF.